This entry concerns a single TCR beta chain. Its antigen is still unknown. Generated by immunoSEQ multiplex PCR, the TCRdb table keeps only in-frame clones and is missing some. This sample carries some 9,400 clones, roughly 67% of them seen once, and the ten largest clones take approximately 30%. The germline V gene encodes CDR1 SGDLS and CDR2 YYNGEE. CDR3 size: 15 residues. V was trimmed by 0 bases and J by 5 bases, leaving 11 bases between them. This record belongs to a study of T cells in pancreatic ductal adenocarcinoma. Findings and limits, study-wide: Blood clonality (roughly 0.075) did not differ significantly from tumor (around 0.1).

The selected patients with pancreatic ductal adenocarcinoma had surgery but no neoadjuvant therapy. This chain joins TRBV9 and TRBJ2-2; D is perhaps TRBD1 or TRBD2 (5 bases each). The sample comprised pancreatic tumor tissue. This TCR derives from a human donor with pancreatic ductal adenocarcinoma. CDR3 bases: TGTGCCAGCAGCGTAGTGGGGGACCAAACCGGGGAGCTGTTTTTT. It specifies CASSVVGDQTGELFF.